The TCR beta chain under discussion was sequenced for a study of beta chain features in type 1 diabetes. Findings and limits, study-wide: Within patients, naive, central memory and Treg TCRB repertoires seemed more similar than within healthy donors. Insertions at VDJ junctions were less frequent in type 1 diabetes patients. These patients also deleted more nucleotides at the same junctions. Shortening that was moderate but significant affected the TCRB CDR3s of Type 1 diabetes patients in all four CD4+ subsets.

Note on this clone: Its antigen remains unknown.

This CDR3 contains 18 residues. Unmatched junction bases numbered 6, after V lost 0 bases and J lost 2 bases. Germline V gene data show CDR1 as LNHNV and CDR2 as YYDKDF (reference sequence). Expressed TCRB transcripts got sequenced, as all isolated RNA was reverse transcribed. Clones were read by immunoSEQ multiplex PCR, and TCRdb kept only the in-frame ones, dropping some. The sample has some 250,000 clones; 25% to 35% are singletons. V and J are TRBV15 and TRBJ2-5, with 13 bases matching TRBD2. The sequenced material came from central memory CD4+ T cells from blood. The receptor's source is a young man in good health. CDR3 sequence reads: CATSRDIGTSGAQETQYF. CDR3 DNA sequence: TGTGCCACCAGCAGAGATATCGGGACTAGCGGGGCTCAAGAGACCCAGTACTTC.